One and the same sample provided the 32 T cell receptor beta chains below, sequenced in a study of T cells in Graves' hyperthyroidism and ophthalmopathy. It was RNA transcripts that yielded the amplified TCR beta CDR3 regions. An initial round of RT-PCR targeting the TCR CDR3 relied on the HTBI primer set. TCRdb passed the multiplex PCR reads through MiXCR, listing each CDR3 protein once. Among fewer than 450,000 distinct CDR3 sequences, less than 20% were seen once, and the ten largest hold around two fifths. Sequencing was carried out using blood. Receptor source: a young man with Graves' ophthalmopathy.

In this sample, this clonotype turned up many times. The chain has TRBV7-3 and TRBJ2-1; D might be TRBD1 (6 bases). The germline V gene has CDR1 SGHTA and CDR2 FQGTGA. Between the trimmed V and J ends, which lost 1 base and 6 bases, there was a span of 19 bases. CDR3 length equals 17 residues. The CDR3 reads CASSLIPAGASGNEQFF. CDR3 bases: TGTGCCAGCAGCTTAATCCCCGCAGGGGCTAGTGGCAATGAGCAGTTCTTC.

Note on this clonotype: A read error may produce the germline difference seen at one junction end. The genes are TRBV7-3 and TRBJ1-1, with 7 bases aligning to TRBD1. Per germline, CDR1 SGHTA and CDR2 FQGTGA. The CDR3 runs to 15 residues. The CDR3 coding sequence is TGTGCCAGCAGCCTAACAAGACAGGGTAACACTGAAGCTTTCTTT. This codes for CASSLTRQGNTEAFF.

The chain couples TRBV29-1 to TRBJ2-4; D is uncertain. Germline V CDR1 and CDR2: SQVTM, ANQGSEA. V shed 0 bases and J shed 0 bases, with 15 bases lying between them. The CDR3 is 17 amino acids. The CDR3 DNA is TGCAGCGTTGAAGACAGTGGTACCACTCTAGCCAAAAACATTCAGTACTTC. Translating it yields CSVEDSGTTLAKNIQYF.

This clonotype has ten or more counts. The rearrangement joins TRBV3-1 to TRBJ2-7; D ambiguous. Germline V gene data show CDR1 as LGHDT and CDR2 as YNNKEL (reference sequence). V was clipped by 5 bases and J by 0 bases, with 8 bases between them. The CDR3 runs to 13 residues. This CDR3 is CASSIDNSYEQYF. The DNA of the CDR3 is TGTGCCAGCAGCATTGACAACTCCTACGAGCAGTACTTC.

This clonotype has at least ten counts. CDR3 protein: CASVKRLAKNIQYF. The CDR3 nucleotides are TGTGCCAGCGTCAAGCGGTTAGCCAAAAACATTCAGTACTTC. The genes are TRBV13 and TRBJ2-4, with a weak D call TRBD2 (5 bases). V was trimmed by 8 bases and J by 0 bases, leaving 11 bases between them. CDR3 length: 14 amino acids. Germline CDR1 PRHDT, CDR2 FYEKMQ (reference sequence).

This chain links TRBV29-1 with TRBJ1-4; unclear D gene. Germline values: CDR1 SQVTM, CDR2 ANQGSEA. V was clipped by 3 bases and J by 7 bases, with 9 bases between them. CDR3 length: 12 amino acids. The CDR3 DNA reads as TGCAGCGTTGAGGGGAGAGCTGAAAAACTGTTTTTT. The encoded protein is CSVEGRAEKLFF.

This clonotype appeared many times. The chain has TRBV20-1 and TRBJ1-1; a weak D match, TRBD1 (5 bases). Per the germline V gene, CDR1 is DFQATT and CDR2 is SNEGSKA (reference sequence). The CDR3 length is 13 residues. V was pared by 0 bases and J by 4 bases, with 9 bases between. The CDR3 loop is CSAREGGGTEAFF. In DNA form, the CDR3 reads TGCAGTGCTAGAGAAGGCGGGGGCACTGAAGCTTTCTTT.

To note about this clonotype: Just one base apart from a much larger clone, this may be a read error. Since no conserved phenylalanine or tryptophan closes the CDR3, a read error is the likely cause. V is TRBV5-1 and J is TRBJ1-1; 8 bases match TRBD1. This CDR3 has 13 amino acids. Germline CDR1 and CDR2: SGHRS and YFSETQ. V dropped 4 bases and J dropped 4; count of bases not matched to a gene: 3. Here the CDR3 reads CASSPDRVTEAFL. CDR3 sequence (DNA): TGCGCCAGCAGCCCGGACAGGGTCACTGAAGCTTTCCTT.

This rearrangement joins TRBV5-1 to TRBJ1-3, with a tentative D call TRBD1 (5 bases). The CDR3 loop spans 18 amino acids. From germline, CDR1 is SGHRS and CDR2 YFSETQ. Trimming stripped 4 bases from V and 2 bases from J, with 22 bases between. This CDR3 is CASSLGQISGTAGNTIYF. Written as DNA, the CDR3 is TGCGCCAGCAGCCTAGGACAAATCTCCGGGACCGCTGGAAACACCATATATTTT.

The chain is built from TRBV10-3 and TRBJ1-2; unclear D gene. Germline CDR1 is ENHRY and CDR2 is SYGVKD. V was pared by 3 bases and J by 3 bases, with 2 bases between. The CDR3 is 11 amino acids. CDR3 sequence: CAISDHYGYTF. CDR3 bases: TGTGCCATCAGTGATCACTATGGCTACACCTTC.

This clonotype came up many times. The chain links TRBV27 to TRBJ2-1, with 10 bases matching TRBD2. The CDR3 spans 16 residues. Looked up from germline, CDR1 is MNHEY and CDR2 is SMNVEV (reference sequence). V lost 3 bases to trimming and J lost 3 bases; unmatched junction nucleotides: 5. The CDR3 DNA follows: TGTGCCAGCAGTTTCATGGCTAGCGGGGGCTACAATGAGCAGTTCTTC. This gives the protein CASSFMASGGYNEQFF.

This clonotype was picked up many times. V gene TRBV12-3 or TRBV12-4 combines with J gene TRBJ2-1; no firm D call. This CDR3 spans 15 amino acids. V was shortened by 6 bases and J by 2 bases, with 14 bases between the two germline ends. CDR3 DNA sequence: TGTGCCAGCAGATGGAGCTCCCAACCCTACAATGAGCAGTTCTTC. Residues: CASRWSSQPYNEQFF.

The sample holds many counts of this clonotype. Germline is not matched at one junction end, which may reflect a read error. The CDR3 region is CASSLGTGSNQPQHF. CDR3 nucleotides: TGCGCCAGCAGCTTGGGGACCGGAAGCAATCAGCCCCAGCATTTT. The chain employs TRBV27 and TRBJ1-5; D is perhaps TRBD1 (5 bases). This CDR3 is built from 15 residues. In germline, CDR1 is MNHEY, CDR2 SMNVEV (reference sequence).

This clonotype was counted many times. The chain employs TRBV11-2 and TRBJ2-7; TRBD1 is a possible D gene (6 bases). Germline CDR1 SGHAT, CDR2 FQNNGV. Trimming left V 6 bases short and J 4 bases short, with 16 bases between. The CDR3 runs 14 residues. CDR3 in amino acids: CASSPAGTLYEQYF. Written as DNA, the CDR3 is TGTGCCAGCAGTCCTGCCGGGACATTGTACGAGCAGTACTTC.

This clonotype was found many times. CDR3 in DNA: TGTGCCAGCAGCCAAGGGTGGGAGCTGTTTTTT. This sequence encodes CASSQGWELFF. This chain connects TRBV3-1 to TRBJ2-2, with D uncertain. Germline V CDR1 and CDR2: LGHDT, YNNKEL (reference sequence). The germline V and J ends were trimmed by 1 base and 9 bases, with 3 bases remaining between them. CDR3 length equals 11 residues.

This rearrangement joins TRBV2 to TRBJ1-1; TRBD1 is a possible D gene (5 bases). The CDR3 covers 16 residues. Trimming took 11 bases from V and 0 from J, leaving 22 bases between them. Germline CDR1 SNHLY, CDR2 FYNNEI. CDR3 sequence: CAFLGGGGGLNTEAFF. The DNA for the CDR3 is TGTGCCTTCCTAGGCGGGGGTGGAGGGTTGAACACTGAAGCTTTCTTT.

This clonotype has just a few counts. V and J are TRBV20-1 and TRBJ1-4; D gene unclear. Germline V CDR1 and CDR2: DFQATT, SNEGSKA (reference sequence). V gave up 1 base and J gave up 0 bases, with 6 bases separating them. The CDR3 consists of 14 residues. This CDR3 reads CSARGGSTNEKLFF. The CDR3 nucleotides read TGCAGTGCTAGAGGCGGATCAACTAATGAAAAACTGTTTTTT.

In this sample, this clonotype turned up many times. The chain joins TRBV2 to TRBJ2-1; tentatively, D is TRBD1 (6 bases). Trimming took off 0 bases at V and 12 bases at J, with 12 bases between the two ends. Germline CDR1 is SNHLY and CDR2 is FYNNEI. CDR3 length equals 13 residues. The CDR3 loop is CASSEAGTNGQFF. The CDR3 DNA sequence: TGTGCCAGCAGTGAAGCGGGGACAAACGGGCAGTTCTTC. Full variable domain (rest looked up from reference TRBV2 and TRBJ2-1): EPEVTQTPSHQVTQMGQEVILRCVPISNHLYFYWYRQILGQKVEFLVSFYNNEISEKSEIFDDQFSVERPDGSNFTLKIRSTKLEDSAMYFCASSEAGTNGQFFGPGTRLTVL.

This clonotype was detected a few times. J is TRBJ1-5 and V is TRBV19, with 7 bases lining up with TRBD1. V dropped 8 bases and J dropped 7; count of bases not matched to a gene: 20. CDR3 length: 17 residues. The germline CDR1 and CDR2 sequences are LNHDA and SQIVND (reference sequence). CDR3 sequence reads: CASHVRGTGASQQPQHF. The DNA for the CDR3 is TGTGCCAGTCACGTACGGGGAACAGGGGCATCGCAACAGCCCCAGCATTTT.

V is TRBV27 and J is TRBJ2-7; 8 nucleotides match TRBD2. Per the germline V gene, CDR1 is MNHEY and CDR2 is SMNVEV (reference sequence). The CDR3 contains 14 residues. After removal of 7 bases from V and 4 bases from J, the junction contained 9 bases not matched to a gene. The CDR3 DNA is TGTGCCAGCACCGCTGGTCGGGGGGGTTACGAGCAGTACTTC. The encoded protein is CASTAGRGGYEQYF.

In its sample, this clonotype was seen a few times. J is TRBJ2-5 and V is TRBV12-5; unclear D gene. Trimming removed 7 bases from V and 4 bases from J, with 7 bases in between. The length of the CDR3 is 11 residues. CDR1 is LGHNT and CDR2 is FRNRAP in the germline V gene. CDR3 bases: TGTGCTAGTGCCGCCGGAGAGACCCAGTACTTC. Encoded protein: CASAAGETQYF.

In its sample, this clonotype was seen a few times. Here the CDR3 DNA reads TGTGCCAGCAGCCAGGTCAGGGGCGCAACCAAAAACATTCAGTACTTC. It yields the protein CASSQVRGATKNIQYF. The genes are TRBV11-2 and TRBJ2-4, with D possibly being TRBD1 (6 bases). This CDR3 is 16 amino acids long. With 5 bases removed from V and 2 bases from J, the gap between germline ends came to 16 bases. Germline V gives CDR1 SGHAT, CDR2 FQNNGV. Drawing the rest from reference TRBV11-2 and TRBJ2-4, the complete variable domain is EAGVAQSPRYKIIEKRQSVAFWCNPISGHATLYWYQQILGQGPKLLIQFQNNGVVDDSQLPKDRFSAERLKGVDSTLKIQPAKLEDSAVYLCASSQVRGATKNIQYFGAGTRLSVL.

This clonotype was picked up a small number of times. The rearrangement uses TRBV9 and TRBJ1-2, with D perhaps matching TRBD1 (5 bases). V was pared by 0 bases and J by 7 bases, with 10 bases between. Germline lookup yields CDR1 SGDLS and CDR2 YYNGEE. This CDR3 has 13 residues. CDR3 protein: CASSVGGEGGYTF. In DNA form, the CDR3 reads TGTGCCAGCAGCGTAGGAGGGGAGGGTGGCTACACCTTC.

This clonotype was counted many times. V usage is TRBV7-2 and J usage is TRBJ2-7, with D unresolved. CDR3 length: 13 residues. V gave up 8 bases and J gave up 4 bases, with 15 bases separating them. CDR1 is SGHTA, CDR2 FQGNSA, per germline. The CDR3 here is CASGRPGEYEQYF. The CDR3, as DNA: TGTGCCAGCGGGCGGCCCGGAGAGTACGAGCAGTACTTC. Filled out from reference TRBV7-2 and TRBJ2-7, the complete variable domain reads GAGVSQSPSNKVTEKGKDVELRCDPISGHTALYWYRQSLGQGLEFLIYFQGNSAPDKSGLPSDRFSAERTGGSVSTLTIQRTQQEDSAVYLCASGRPGEYEQYFGPGTRLTVT.

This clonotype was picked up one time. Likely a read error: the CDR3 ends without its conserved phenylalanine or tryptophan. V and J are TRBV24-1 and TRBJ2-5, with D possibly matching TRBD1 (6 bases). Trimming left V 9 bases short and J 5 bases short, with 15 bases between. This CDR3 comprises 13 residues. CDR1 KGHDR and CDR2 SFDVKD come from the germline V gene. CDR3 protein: CATALGTKETQYL. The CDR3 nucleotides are TGTGCCACCGCCCTGGGGACAAAGGAGACCCAGTACCTC.

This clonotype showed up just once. The CDR3 coding sequence is TGTGCCAGCAGTTACTCGAAGGGCACAGATACGCAGTATTTT. Translation gives CASSYSKGTDTQYF. The gene calls are TRBV6-5 and TRBJ2-3; D unresolved. The CDR3 length is 14 residues. The ends were cut back, 0 bases at V and 1 base at J, with 5 bases in the middle. Looked up from germline, CDR1 is MNHEY and CDR2 is SVGAGI.

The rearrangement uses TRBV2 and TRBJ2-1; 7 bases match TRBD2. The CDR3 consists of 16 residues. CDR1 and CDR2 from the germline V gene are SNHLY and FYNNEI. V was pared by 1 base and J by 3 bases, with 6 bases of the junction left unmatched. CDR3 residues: CASSEVRLAVYNEQFF. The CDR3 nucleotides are TGTGCCAGCAGTGAAGTTCGGCTAGCGGTCTACAATGAGCAGTTCTTC.

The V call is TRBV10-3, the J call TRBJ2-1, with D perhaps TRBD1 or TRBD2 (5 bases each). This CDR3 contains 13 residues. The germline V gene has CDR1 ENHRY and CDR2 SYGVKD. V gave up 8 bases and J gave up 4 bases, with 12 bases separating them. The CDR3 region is CAIDGARYNEQFF. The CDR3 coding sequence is TGTGCCATCGACGGGGCACGTTACAATGAGCAGTTCTTC.

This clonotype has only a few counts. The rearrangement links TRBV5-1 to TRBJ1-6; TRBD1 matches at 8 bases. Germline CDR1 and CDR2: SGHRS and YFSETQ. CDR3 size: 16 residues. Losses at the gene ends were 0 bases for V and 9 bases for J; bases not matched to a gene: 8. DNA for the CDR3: TGCGCCAGCAGCTTGGCACCGGGACAGGAGGGTTCACCCCTCCACTTT. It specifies CASSLAPGQEGSPLHF. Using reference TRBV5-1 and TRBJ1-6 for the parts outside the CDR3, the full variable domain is KAGVTQTPRYLIKTRGQQVTLSCSPISGHRSVSWYQQTPGQGLQFLFEYFSETQRNKGNFPGRFSGRQFSNSRSEMNVSTLELGDSALYLCASSLAPGQEGSPLHFGNGTRLTVT.

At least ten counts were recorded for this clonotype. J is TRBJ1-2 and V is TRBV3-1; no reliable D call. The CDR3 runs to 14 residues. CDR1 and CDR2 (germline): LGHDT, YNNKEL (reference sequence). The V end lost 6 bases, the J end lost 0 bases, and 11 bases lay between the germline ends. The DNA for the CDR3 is TGTGCCAGCAGACCTTCAGCGTCTAACTATGGCTACACCTTC. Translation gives CASRPSASNYGYTF. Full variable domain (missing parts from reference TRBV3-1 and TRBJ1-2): DTAVSQTPKYLVTQMGNDKSIKCEQNLGHDTMYWYKQDSKKFLKIMFSYNNKELIINETVPNRFSPKSPDKAHLNLHINSLELGDSAVYFCASRPSASNYGYTFGSGTRLTVV.

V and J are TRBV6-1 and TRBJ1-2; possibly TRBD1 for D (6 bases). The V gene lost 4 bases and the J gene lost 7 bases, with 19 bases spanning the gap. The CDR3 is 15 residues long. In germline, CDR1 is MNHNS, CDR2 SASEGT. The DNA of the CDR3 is TGTGCCAGCAGTGGTGGTGTGGTCAGGGGCGGTGGCTACACCTTC. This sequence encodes CASSGGVVRGGGYTF.

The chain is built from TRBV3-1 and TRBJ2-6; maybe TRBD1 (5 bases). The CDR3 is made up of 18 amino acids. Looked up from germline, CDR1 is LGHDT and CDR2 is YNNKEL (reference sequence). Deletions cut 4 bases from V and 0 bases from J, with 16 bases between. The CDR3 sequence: CASSLSWGGSSGANVLTF. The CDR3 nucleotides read TGTGCCAGCAGCCTCTCCTGGGGCGGAAGCTCTGGGGCCAACGTCCTGACTTTC.